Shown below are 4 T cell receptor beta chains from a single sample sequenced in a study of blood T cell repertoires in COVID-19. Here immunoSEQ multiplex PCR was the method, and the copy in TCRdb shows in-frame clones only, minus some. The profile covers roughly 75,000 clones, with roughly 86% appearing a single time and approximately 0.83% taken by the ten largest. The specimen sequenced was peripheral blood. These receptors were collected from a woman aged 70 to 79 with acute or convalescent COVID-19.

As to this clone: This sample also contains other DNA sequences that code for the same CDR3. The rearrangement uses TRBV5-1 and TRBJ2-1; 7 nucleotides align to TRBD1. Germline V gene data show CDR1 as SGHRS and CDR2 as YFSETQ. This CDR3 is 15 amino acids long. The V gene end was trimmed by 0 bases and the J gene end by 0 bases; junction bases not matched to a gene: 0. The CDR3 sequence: CASSLGQGSYNEQFF. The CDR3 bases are TGCGCCAGCAGCTTGGGACAGGGCTCCTACAATGAGCAGTTCTTC.

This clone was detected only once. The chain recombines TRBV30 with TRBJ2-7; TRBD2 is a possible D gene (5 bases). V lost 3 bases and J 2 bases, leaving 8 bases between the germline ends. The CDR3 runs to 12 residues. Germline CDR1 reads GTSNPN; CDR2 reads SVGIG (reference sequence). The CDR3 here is CAWSPGAYEQYF. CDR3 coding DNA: TGTGCCTGGAGCCCCGGGGCCTACGAGCAGTACTTC. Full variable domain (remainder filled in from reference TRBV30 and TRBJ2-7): SQTIHQWPATLVQPVGSPLSLECTVEGTSNPNLYWYRQAAGRGLQLLFYSVGIGQISSEVPQNLSASRPQDRQFILSSKKLLLSDSGFYLCAWSPGAYEQYFGPGTRLTVT.

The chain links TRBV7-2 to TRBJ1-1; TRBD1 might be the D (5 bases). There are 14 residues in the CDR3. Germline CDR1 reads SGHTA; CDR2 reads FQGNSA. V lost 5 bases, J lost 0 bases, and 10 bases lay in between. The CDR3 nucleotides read TGTGCCAGCAGCGTAAGACAGTTGAACACTGAAGCTTTCTTT. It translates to CASSVRQLNTEAFF.

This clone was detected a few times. This chain's CDR3 is CASSYSLLAGGPSVRETQYF. The CDR3, as DNA: TGTGCCAGCAGTTACTCTTTGCTAGCGGGGGGCCCCTCCGTCCGGGAGACCCAGTACTTC. This chain links TRBV6-2 or TRBV6-3 with TRBJ2-5, with TRBD2 matching 11 bases. The CDR3 is 20 residues long. CDR1 MNHEY and CDR2 SVGEGT come from the germline V gene. J was trimmed by 5 bases and V by 0 bases; bases with no gene match: 17.